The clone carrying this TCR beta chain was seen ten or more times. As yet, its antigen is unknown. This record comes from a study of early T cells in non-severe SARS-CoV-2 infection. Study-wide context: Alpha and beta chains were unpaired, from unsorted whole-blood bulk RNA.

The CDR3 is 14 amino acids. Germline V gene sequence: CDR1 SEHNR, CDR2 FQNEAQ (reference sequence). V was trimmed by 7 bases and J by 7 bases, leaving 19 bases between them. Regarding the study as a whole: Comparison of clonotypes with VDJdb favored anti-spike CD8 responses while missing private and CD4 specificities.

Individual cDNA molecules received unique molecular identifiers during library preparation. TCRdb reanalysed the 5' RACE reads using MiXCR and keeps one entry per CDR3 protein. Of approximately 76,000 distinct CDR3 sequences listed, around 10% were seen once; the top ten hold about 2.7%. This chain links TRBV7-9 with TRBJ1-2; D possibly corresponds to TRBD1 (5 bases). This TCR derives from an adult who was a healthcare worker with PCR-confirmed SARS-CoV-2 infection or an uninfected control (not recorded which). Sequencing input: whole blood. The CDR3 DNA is TGTGCCAGCATCCATACCTCAGGGAGCGTTGGCTACACCTTC. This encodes CASIHTSGSVGYTF.